The next 18 T cell receptor beta chains were all read from a single sample in a study of regulatory T cells in long-lasting Graves disease. Time point indicated: newly diagnosed GD, antithyroid drugs for less than 3 months. The TCR library used RNA extracted from PBMCs. Building the TCR beta libraries relied on iRepertoire HTBI primers, and CDR3 regions underwent Arm-PCR. MiXCR, applied by TCRdb to the multiplex PCR reads, yields one record per CDR3 protein. The table lists under 300,000 distinct CDR3 sequences, around 17% of them singletons. The sequences come from peripheral blood mononuclear cells (PBMCs), collected at new diagnosis, from a patient treated with antithyroid drugs. These receptors were obtained from a female donor with Graves disease.

By share, this clonotype counts as medium-sized (0.01 to 0.1%). CDR3 residues: CASSLEGGAGETQYF. CDR3 DNA: TGTGCCAGCAGCCTCGAGGGGGGGGCAGGGGAGACCCAGTACTTC. The chain uses TRBV12-3 or TRBV12-4 and TRBJ2-5, with D possibly TRBD2 on 7 matching bases. CDR3 length: 15 residues. Trimming left V 6 bases short and J 5 bases short, with 19 bases between.

This clonotype occurred many times. This chain uses TRBV18 with TRBJ2-3, with TRBD1 matching 10 bases. J lost 2 bases, V lost 7 bases, and 9 bases had no gene match. This CDR3 has 16 amino acids. CDR1 is KGHSH, CDR2 LQKENI, per germline. CDR3 DNA: TGTGCCAGCTTCCCCCGAGGGACAGGGGACACAGATACGCAGTATTTT. Translation gives CASFPRGTGDTDTQYF.

This clonotype was found many times. The V and J genes are TRBV20-1 and TRBJ2-1; 9 bases match TRBD1. In germline, CDR1 is DFQATT, CDR2 SNEGSKA (reference sequence). The CDR3 has 16 residues. Germline trimming cut 5 bases from V and 1 base from J; bases unmatched to any gene: 9. The CDR3, as DNA: TGCAGTGCTGACTACACCGGGACAGGGTCCTACAATGAGCAGTTCTTC. This gives the protein CSADYTGTGSYNEQFF.

The chain has TRBV27 and TRBJ2-2, with 12 bases matching TRBD2. V was clipped by 3 bases and J by 7 bases; unmatched bases: 0. The CDR3 is 14 residues long. Germline V gene sequence: CDR1 MNHEY, CDR2 SMNVEV (reference sequence). The CDR3 nucleotides read TGTGCCAGCAGTTTGACTAGCGGGAGCGGGGAGCTGTTTTTT. Its protein is CASSLTSGSGELFF.

This clonotype was detected ten times or more. The chain links TRBV6-2 or TRBV6-3 to TRBJ2-3; D not resolved. Germline CDR1 and CDR2: MNHEY and SVGEGT. The CDR3 is made up of 14 amino acids. The V end was cut by 7 bases, the J end by 4 bases, with 15 bases between. CDR3 in DNA: TGTGCCAGCAAGCCCGAGAATCAACCAGATACGCAGTATTTT. Its protein product is CASKPENQPDTQYF.

The count of this clonotype is one. A much bigger clone sits one base away, suggesting this may be a read error. This chain connects TRBV14 to TRBJ1-2, with D unresolved. The CDR3 totals 15 residues. V lost 4 bases to trimming and J lost 5 bases, with 17 bases between them. Germline V gene data show CDR1 as SGHDN and CDR2 as FVKESK. The CDR3 DNA reads TGTGCCAGCAGCCTGGATTCAACGTTGATTTATGGCTACACCTTC. Its protein product is CASSLDSTLIYGYTF.

This clonotype was observed many times. This chain connects TRBV28 to TRBJ2-1; D possibly corresponds to TRBD2 (6 bases). Germline lookup yields CDR1 MDHEN and CDR2 SYDVKM. The V end lost 10 bases, the J end lost 8 bases, and 12 bases lay between the germline ends. CDR3 length equals 11 residues. CDR3 bases: TGTGCCACCGTGGGGGGTCATGAGCAGTTCTTC. As protein: CATVGGHEQFF.

This clonotype has ten or more counts. The rearrangement joins TRBV6-2 or TRBV6-3 to TRBJ2-6; D unresolved. V lost 0 bases and J 0 bases, leaving 3 bases between the germline ends. Germline V gene lookup returns CDR1 MNHEY and CDR2 SVGEGT. The CDR3 runs to 15 residues. CDR3 coding DNA: TGTGCCAGCAGTTACTCCTACTCTGGGGCCAACGTCCTGACTTTC. Amino acid sequence: CASSYSYSGANVLTF.

Many counts were recorded for this clonotype. The V call is TRBV12-3 or TRBV12-4, the J call TRBJ1-1, with D perhaps TRBD1 (6 bases). The CDR3 consists of 14 residues. V was shortened by 3 bases and J by 1 base, with 9 bases between the two germline ends. The CDR3 DNA follows: TGTGCCAGCAGTTTTCGGGGGGCGAACACTGAAGCTTTCTTT. Translating gives CASSFRGANTEAFF.

The chain combines TRBV4-2 with TRBJ2-7; 7 bases are shared with TRBD1. J lost 5 bases, V lost 3 bases, and 10 bases had no gene match. Germline assignment: CDR1 LGHNA and CDR2 YNFKEQ. The CDR3 runs 15 residues. CDR3 sequence: CASSHARGQKNEQYF. CDR3 nucleotides: TGTGCCAGCAGCCACGCCAGGGGACAGAAGAACGAGCAGTACTTC.

There are many counts of this clonotype. The CDR3, as DNA: TGTGCCAGCAGCTCCAAGACAGCGGGAGAGTACGGGGAGCTGTTTTTT. It yields the protein CASSSKTAGEYGELFF. V usage is TRBV7-9 and J usage is TRBJ2-2, with 8 bases aligning to TRBD2. The V segment lost 4 bases and the J segment 7 bases; nucleotides outside the gene matches: 11. Looked up from germline, CDR1 is SEHNR and CDR2 is FQNEAQ (reference sequence). This CDR3 is 16 amino acids long.

This clonotype occurred a few times. This chain joins TRBV4-1 and TRBJ2-1; D ambiguous. The CDR3 runs 17 residues. V lost 2 bases and J 7 bases, leaving 21 bases between the germline ends. Per the germline V gene, CDR1 is MGHRA and CDR2 is YSYEKL. The chain's CDR3 is CASSQHRAYLGQNEQFF. Here the CDR3 DNA reads TGCGCCAGCAGCCAACACCGGGCCTATTTAGGCCAAAATGAGCAGTTCTTC.

This clonotype came up a few times. The CDR3 sequence is CASGRLVYEQYF. DNA of the CDR3: TGTGCCAGCGGGAGACTAGTCTACGAGCAGTACTTC. The chain links TRBV28 to TRBJ2-7; TRBD2 might be the D (6 bases). V lost 8 bases and J 3 bases, leaving 11 bases between the germline ends. Looked up from germline, CDR1 is MDHEN and CDR2 is SYDVKM. This CDR3 is 12 amino acids long.

The chain is built from TRBV27 and TRBJ2-7; D is possibly TRBD2 (6 bases). The CDR3 spans 18 residues. The germline V gene has CDR1 MNHEY and CDR2 SMNVEV (reference sequence). The V gene lost 6 bases and the J gene lost 3 bases, with 27 bases spanning the gap. The CDR3 reads CASSPRTGSGTRYYEQYF. As DNA, the CDR3 is TGTGCCAGCAGCCCACGCACGGGTTCCGGGACTCGATACTACGAGCAGTACTTC.

With regard to this clonotype: With a far larger clone one base away, a read error is the likely cause. The chain carries TRBV11-3 and TRBJ2-7; TRBD1 matches 12 bases. Germline V gene data show CDR1 as SGHNT and CDR2 as YENEEA. V trimming: 4 bases; J trimming: 5 bases; junction bases outside the gene matches: 6. This CDR3 is 15 amino acids long. CDR3 amino acids: CASSSRGQGADEQYF. The CDR3 DNA reads as TGTGCCAGCAGCTCGAGGGGACAGGGGGCGGACGAGCAGTACTTC.

Comments on this clonotype: Being one base from a much bigger clone, this may be a read error. J is TRBJ2-7 and V is TRBV11-2, with TRBD2 identical over 15 bases. Germline V gene data show CDR1 as SGHAT and CDR2 as FQNNGV. The CDR3 loop spans 18 amino acids. CDR3 nucleotide sequence: TGCGCCAGCAGCTTGGGGACTAGCGGGAGGACCAGCTCCTACAAGCAGTACTTC. Translating gives CASSLGTSGRTSSYKQYF.

This clonotype was observed once. The chain joins TRBV6-2 or TRBV6-3 to TRBJ2-3; TRBD1 matches 8 bases. The ends lost 6 bases at V and 3 bases at J; junction bases unmatched: 5. The CDR3 covers 14 residues. From germline, CDR1 is MNHEY and CDR2 SVGEGT. CDR3 DNA: TGTGCCAGCAGGCCGACAGGGGTTACAGATACGCAGTATTTT. Protein product: CASRPTGVTDTQYF.

This clonotype was counted between two and nine times. A single base separates this from a much larger clone, so it may be a read error. CDR3: CASGLGSSYNSPLHF. The DNA for the CDR3 is TGTGCCAGCGGTTTGGGGAGCTCCTATAATTCACCCCTCCACTTT. The chain employs TRBV28 and TRBJ1-6; D is uncertain. Looked up from germline, CDR1 is MDHEN and CDR2 is SYDVKM. This CDR3 has 15 residues.